These 28 T cell receptor beta chains were sequenced from one sample in a study of neurological immune-mediated disorders. TCRdb recomputed calls from the 5' RACE reads with MiXCR, one row per CDR3 protein. The sample holds tens of thousands of distinct CDR3 sequences, around 11% seen once. Time point of the sample: longitudinal time-point 1 (baseline). The sequencing sample was made of PBMCs. The receptors come from a male donor with HTLV-1-associated myelopathy (HAM/TSP).

This clonotype was seen a handful of times. The J gene is TRBJ1-5, the V gene TRBV6-2 or TRBV6-3; D unresolved. The CDR3 contains 15 residues. Trimming removed 6 bases from V and 0 bases from J, with 12 bases in between. Germline V gives CDR1 MNHEY, CDR2 SVGEGT. CDR3 bases: TGTGCCAGCAGGAGGCACCTTAATAGCAATCAGCCCCAGCATTTT. It translates to CASRRHLNSNQPQHF.

In this sample, this clonotype turned up many times. This chain joins TRBV12-3 or TRBV12-4 and TRBJ1-2; a weak D match, TRBD1 (6 bases). V was shortened by 5 bases and J by 8 bases, with 12 bases between the two germline ends. This CDR3 is 12 amino acids long. CDR3: CASSLTDRGYTF. In nucleotides, the CDR3 is TGTGCCAGCAGTCTGACCGACAGGGGCTACACCTTC.

On this clonotype: A much larger clone lies a single base off, so this may be a read error. The chain joins TRBV12-3 or TRBV12-4 to TRBJ2-7; maybe TRBD1 (5 bases). The V and J ends lost 8 bases and 1 base respectively, with 12 bases between them. The CDR3 is 13 residues long. This CDR3 is CASLDTNSYEQYF. DNA of the CDR3: TGTGCCAGCTTGGACACCAATTCCTACGAGCAGTACTTC.

This clonotype was recorded at least ten times. Here the CDR3 reads CSAQGHGSTEAFF. CDR3 coding DNA: TGCAGTGCCCAGGGCCATGGGAGCACTGAAGCTTTCTTT. The chain employs TRBV20-1 and TRBJ1-1, with D perhaps TRBD1 (5 bases). The CDR3 loop spans 13 amino acids. In germline, CDR1 is DFQATT, CDR2 SNEGSKA (reference sequence). Trimming shortened V by 6 bases and J by 4 bases, and 15 bases separated the two germline ends.

This clonotype has a count of ten or more. This chain joins TRBV12-3 or TRBV12-4 and TRBJ2-3, with 7 bases identical to TRBD2. The length of the CDR3 is 15 residues. The trim removed 6 bases at V and 5 bases at J, leaving 11 bases unmatched. The CDR3 region is CASRFRGVDRDTQYF. In nucleotides, the CDR3 is TGTGCCAGCAGATTTCGGGGGGTAGACCGAGATACGCAGTATTTT.

This clonotype occurred many times. This sequence joins TRBV7-6 and TRBJ1-3; D unresolved. Germline V gene sequence: CDR1 SGHVS, CDR2 FNYEAQ. This CDR3 has 15 amino acids. The V gene lost 0 bases and the J gene lost 4 bases, with 10 bases spanning the gap. The CDR3 DNA follows: TGTGCCAGCAGCTTAGCGTGGGGAGTCGGAAACACCATATATTTT. Protein product: CASSLAWGVGNTIYF.

This clonotype appeared many times. The chain links TRBV20-1 to TRBJ2-2; 14 bases map to TRBD2. V was clipped by 2 bases and J by 7 bases; unmatched bases: 6. The germline CDR1 and CDR2 sequences are DFQATT and SNEGSKA (reference sequence). The CDR3 is 16 amino acids. The CDR3: CSARPGLAGEGGELFF. CDR3 DNA: TGCAGTGCTAGACCGGGACTAGCGGGGGAGGGCGGGGAGCTGTTTTTT.

In this sample, this clonotype turned up many times. The chain carries TRBV5-4 and TRBJ1-2; a weak D match, TRBD1 (6 bases). Per the germline V gene, CDR1 is SGHNT and CDR2 is YYREEE (reference sequence). The V end was cut by 4 bases, the J end by 8 bases, with 12 bases between. CDR3 length: 12 residues. The CDR3 DNA follows: TGTGCCAGCAGCGACACAGGGTTGGGCTACACCTTC. Protein sequence: CASSDTGLGYTF.

Comments on this clonotype: One base away lies a much larger clone, so this may be a sequencing read error. The V gene is TRBV6-1, the J gene TRBJ2-5, with TRBD1 identical over 8 bases. Germline V CDR1 and CDR2: MNHNS, SASEGT. The CDR3 runs 14 residues. CDR3 sequence (DNA): TGTGTCAGCAGCGACGGGACAGGTGGAGAGACCCAGTACTTC. It encodes CVSSDGTGGETQYF.

This clonotype has at least ten counts. The chain employs TRBV20-1 and TRBJ1-1; no clear D. Germline CDR1 reads DFQATT; CDR2 reads SNEGSKA (reference sequence). Between the trimmed V and J ends, which lost 0 bases and 2 bases, there was a span of 7 bases. The CDR3 sequence is 13 residues long. CDR3 amino acids: CSARDWRNTEAFF. CDR3 DNA: TGCAGTGCTAGAGATTGGAGAAACACTGAAGCTTTCTTT.

This clonotype was recorded at least ten times. The genes are TRBV5-1 and TRBJ2-7; no firm D call. This CDR3 has 12 residues. V was trimmed by 0 bases and J by 9 bases, leaving 10 bases between them. The germline gives CDR1 SGHRS, CDR2 YFSETQ. Written as DNA, the CDR3 is TGCGCCAGCAGCTTGGATTTTAAGGGGCAGTACTTC. This codes for CASSLDFKGQYF.

There are many counts of this clonotype. The chain employs TRBV6-5 and TRBJ1-2, with 9 positions matching TRBD1. V lost 5 bases and J lost 5; bases outside the gene matches: 6. The length of the CDR3 is 14 residues. Per germline, CDR1 MNHEY and CDR2 SVGAGI. In DNA form, the CDR3 reads TGTGCCAGCAGTGCCGGGACAGGGAGATATGGCTACACCTTC. Amino acids: CASSAGTGRYGYTF.

This clonotype was seen repeatedly, ten times or more. The chain recombines TRBV28 with TRBJ2-2; 10 bases agree with TRBD2. The CDR3 is 16 residues long. Per the germline V gene, CDR1 is MDHEN and CDR2 is SYDVKM. The J segment lost 1 base and the V segment lost 6 bases, leaving 5 bases of the junction unmatched. This CDR3 reads CASSQAGGLNTGELFF. The CDR3 region has the DNA TGTGCCAGCAGCCAAGCGGGGGGGTTGAACACCGGGGAGCTGTTTTTT. Together with reference TRBV28 and TRBJ2-2, the CDR3 gives the full variable domain: DVKVTQSSRYLVKRTGEKVFLECVQDMDHENMFWYRQDPGLGLRLIYFSYDVKMKEKGDIPEGYSVSREKKERFSLILESASTNQTSMYLCASSQAGGLNTGELFFGEGSRLTVL.

This clonotype was detected many times. The chain has TRBV5-1 and TRBJ2-2, with 12 bases matching TRBD1. This CDR3 spans 18 amino acids. With 0 bases clipped from V and 6 bases from J, the junction kept 9 bases outside the gene matches. Per germline, CDR1 SGHRS and CDR2 YFSETQ. The chain's CDR3 is CASSLAVPGTGGPGELFF. The CDR3 region has the DNA TGCGCCAGCAGCTTGGCAGTCCCCGGGACAGGGGGCCCCGGGGAGCTGTTTTTT.

This clonotype was picked up many times. This chain connects TRBV20-1 to TRBJ2-7; no clear D gene. Germline V gene lookup returns CDR1 DFQATT and CDR2 SNEGSKA (reference sequence). The CDR3 is 14 residues long. The ends were cut back, 1 base at V and 0 bases at J, with 10 bases in the middle. CDR3 loop: CSARGGAISYEQYF. CDR3 in DNA: TGCAGTGCTAGAGGCGGTGCTATCTCCTACGAGCAGTACTTC.

The sample holds many counts of this clonotype. One end of the junction fails to match germline, which may point to a read error. The CDR3 coding sequence is TGTGCCAGCAGTGTCCAGGGGGGCCAAGAGACCCAGTACTTC. This encodes CASSVQGGQETQYF. V gene TRBV5-1 combines with J gene TRBJ2-5, with a possible D match to TRBD1 (7 bases). This CDR3 has 14 residues. Germline loops: CDR1 SGHRS, CDR2 YFSETQ.

This clonotype was observed a handful of times. The chain carries TRBV18 and TRBJ1-1; D remains unclear. The CDR3 consists of 14 residues. V lost 0 bases to trimming and J lost 1 base, with 6 bases between them. Per germline, CDR1 KGHSH and CDR2 LQKENI. This CDR3 is CASSPPDGNTEAFF. The CDR3 DNA is TGTGCCAGCTCACCACCGGACGGGAACACTGAAGCTTTCTTT.

The chain employs TRBV5-1 and TRBJ2-1; D is unclear. Trimming shortened V by 4 bases and J by 0 bases, and 11 bases separated the two germline ends. The CDR3 sequence is 15 residues long. In germline, CDR1 is SGHRS, CDR2 YFSETQ. Here the CDR3 reads CASSRDGHSYNEQFF. DNA of the CDR3: TGCGCCAGCAGCAGAGACGGTCACTCCTACAATGAGCAGTTCTTC. The variable domain in full, with the rest retrieved from reference TRBV5-1 and TRBJ2-1, is KAGVTQTPRYLIKTRGQQVTLSCSPISGHRSVSWYQQTPGQGLQFLFEYFSETQRNKGNFPGRFSGRQFSNSRSEMNVSTLELGDSALYLCASSRDGHSYNEQFFGPGTRLTVL.

The sample holds many counts of this clonotype. The chain has TRBV10-3 and TRBJ1-5; the D is unclear. This CDR3 is built from 16 residues. The V gene's germline CDR1 is ENHRY and CDR2 SYGVKD. Between the trimmed V and J ends, which lost 0 bases and 0 bases, there was a span of 9 bases. CDR3 bases: TGTGCCATCAGTGAGTCGGTAGGCGATAGCAATCAGCCCCAGCATTTT. It translates to CAISESVGDSNQPQHF.

This clonotype was counted at least ten times. This chain joins TRBV9 and TRBJ2-7; possible D gene TRBD1, 6 bases. The V gene's germline CDR1 is SGDLS and CDR2 YYNGEE. V dropped 4 bases and J dropped 4 bases, with 12 bases sitting between them. There are 13 residues in the CDR3. The CDR3 region has the DNA TGTGCCAGCAGCCAGGGCAGGGGTTACGAGCAGTACTTC. It codes for CASSQGRGYEQYF.

This clonotype has at least ten counts. The chain combines TRBV3-1 with TRBJ1-1; D is possibly TRBD1 (5 bases). The CDR3 sequence is 14 residues long. In germline, CDR1 is LGHDT, CDR2 YNNKEL (reference sequence). Trimming pared 4 bases from V and 1 base from J, leaving 10 bases between. The CDR3 DNA reads as TGTGCCAGCAGCCCCAGACAGAGGAACACTGAAGCTTTCTTT. Translated, it gives CASSPRQRNTEAFF.

This clonotype came up many times. The chain carries TRBV12-3 or TRBV12-4 and TRBJ1-4; tentatively, D is TRBD1 (5 bases). CDR3 size: 14 residues. V was clipped by 4 bases and J by 7 bases, with 13 bases between them. In DNA form, the CDR3 reads TGTGCCAGCAGTTACGGGACGTTTAGTGAAAAACTGTTTTTT. Residues: CASSYGTFSEKLFF.

This clonotype was picked up many times. This chain links TRBV24-1 with TRBJ1-5; D possibly corresponds to TRBD1 (5 bases). V was shortened by 5 bases and J by 2 bases, with 24 bases between the two germline ends. The CDR3 runs 19 residues. Germline assignment: CDR1 KGHDR and CDR2 SFDVKD. In DNA form, the CDR3 reads TGTGCCACCAGTGTGAGGTACCGGTACGGGGGTTGTTGCAATCAGCCCCAGCATTTT. Protein: CATSVRYRYGGCCNQPQHF.

About this clonotype: Possible read error: a much larger clone is one base away. This chain connects TRBV20-1 to TRBJ1-1; TRBD1 might be the D (6 bases). The CDR3 consists of 13 residues. Looked up from germline, CDR1 is DFQATT and CDR2 is SNEGSKA (reference sequence). The CDR3 DNA reads as TGCAGTGCCAGAATACAGGGTTCCACTGGAGCTTTCTTT. Translation: CSARIQGSTGAFF.

This clonotype showed up many times. This sequence joins TRBV9 and TRBJ2-1, with D possibly TRBD1 on 6 matching bases. V was pared by 3 bases and J by 3 bases, with 10 bases between. Germline V gene data show CDR1 as SGDLS and CDR2 as YYNGEE. The CDR3 sequence is 14 residues long. The CDR3 coding sequence is TGTGCCAGCAGCGCCAGACAGGACTACAATGAGCAGTTCTTC. This gives the protein CASSARQDYNEQFF.

This clonotype appeared many times. The V gene is TRBV7-2, the J gene TRBJ1-2; D might be TRBD1 (6 bases). Deletions cut 2 bases from V and 2 bases from J, with 15 bases between. Germline V CDR1 and CDR2: SGHTA, FQGNSA. The CDR3 runs to 16 residues. CDR3 bases: TGTGCCAGCAGCTTAAGCGTGGGACAAAAGAACTATGGCTACACCTTC. Its translation is CASSLSVGQKNYGYTF.

This clonotype was observed many times. CDR3 region: CSVEVPSGKDNEQFF. The CDR3 DNA reads as TGCAGCGTTGAGGTGCCTAGCGGGAAGGACAATGAGCAGTTCTTC. The rearrangement joins TRBV29-1 to TRBJ2-1; 9 nucleotides agree with TRBD2. Germline-derived CDR1 and CDR2 are SQVTM and ANQGSEA. After removal of 3 bases from V and 5 bases from J, the junction contained 8 bases not matched to a gene. This CDR3 region has 15 residues.

V is TRBV7-2 and J is TRBJ2-7, with D possibly TRBD2 on 6 matching bases. CDR3 length: 12 amino acids. Looked up from germline, CDR1 is SGHTA and CDR2 is FQGNSA. V lost 1 base to trimming and J lost 12 bases, with 13 bases between them. For the CDR3, the DNA is TGTGCCAGCAGCTTAGGGATGGTGGGGGGGTACTTC. It yields the protein CASSLGMVGGYF.